This T cell receptor beta chain was found in a study of cytomegalovirus exposure and HLA in healthy donors. At the level of the study: It was reported in a later analysis that the 100 to 150 validation repertoires used the same platform as the approximately 600 first-cohort repertoires.

Per the germline V gene, CDR1 is MDHEN and CDR2 is SYDVKM. The ends were cut back, 2 bases at V and 7 bases at J, with 15 bases in the middle. This CDR3 is built from 16 residues. General study results and limits: The classifier, whose performance was assessed in both the original and validation cohorts, reportedly diagnosed cytomegalovirus status with high specificity and sensitivity. Later, an analysis found that TCR clusters from the first cohort tended to co-occur in the 120 validation repertoires.

It was the approximately 120-subject validation cohort, separate from the roughly 700-subject first cohort, to which the donors belonged. On this clone: Its antigen is undetermined.

Assay used: immunoSEQ multiplex PCR; TCRdb lists only in-frame clones, some missing. The sample contains about 110,000 clones, approximately 94% of which appear only once. The sequence was obtained from a young woman in good health and CMV-seronegative. The chain links TRBV28 to TRBJ1-6, with unresolved D. What was sequenced was PBMCs. The CDR3 bases are TGTGCCAGCAGTTTAGCAAAGTTCGGTAAAAATTCACCCCTCCACTTT. Protein sequence: CASSLAKFGKNSPLHF. The full variable domain, rest sourced from reference TRBV28 and TRBJ1-6, is DVKVTQSSRYLVKRTGEKVFLECVQDMDHENMFWYRQDPGLGLRLIYFSYDVKMKEKGDIPEGYSVSREKKERFSLILESASTNQTSMYLCASSLAKFGKNSPLHFGNGTRLTVT.